Shown below are 25 T cell receptor beta chains from a single sample sequenced in a study of T cell changes during pregnancy in multiple sclerosis. Sequenced by immunoSEQ multiplex PCR; TCRdb stores in-frame clones only, minus some. This table holds around 100,000 clones, roughly 90% found once. The sequencing here drew on peripheral blood, taken after pregnancy. Receptor source: a female donor with multiple sclerosis, enrolled in a pregnancy study.

This sequence joins TRBV5-6 and TRBJ1-6; TRBD1 agrees at 8 bases. Germline loops: CDR1 SGHDT, CDR2 YYEEEE. The ends lost 0 bases at V and 9 bases at J; junction bases unmatched: 8. This CDR3 has 16 amino acids. In nucleotides, the CDR3 is TGTGCCAGCAGCTTGGGAATTGGACAGGGCAGTTCACCCCTCCACTTT. The encoded protein is CASSLGIGQGSSPLHF.

The chain joins TRBV15 to TRBJ1-6; 8 nucleotides match TRBD1. Losses at the gene ends were 8 bases for V and 3 bases for J; bases not matched to a gene: 6. The CDR3 runs to 15 residues. CDR1 is LNHNV, CDR2 YYDKDF, per germline (reference sequence). DNA of the CDR3: TGTGCCACCTCCGAAGGGACAGGCTATAATTCACCCCTCCACTTT. Translated, it gives CATSEGTGYNSPLHF.

This chain uses TRBV11-2 with TRBJ1-1, with unresolved D. The CDR3 runs 14 residues. Germline assignment: CDR1 SGHAT and CDR2 FQNNGV. V lost 1 base, J lost 5 bases, and 11 bases lay in between. CDR3 in DNA: TGTGCCAGCAGCTTAGCAGGATCTGTGACTGAAGCTTTCTTT. Translating it yields CASSLAGSVTEAFF.

In its sample, this clone was seen once. The genes are TRBV30 and TRBJ2-3, with D possibly matching TRBD1 (7 bases). There are 16 residues in the CDR3. CDR1 and CDR2 (germline): GTSNPN, SVGIG (reference sequence). V lost 3 bases and J 5 bases, leaving 21 bases between the germline ends. The CDR3 protein is CAWSPPRGVFVDTQYF. CDR3 coding DNA: TGTGCCTGGAGCCCACCCAGGGGGGTTTTTGTAGATACGCAGTATTTT.

This sequence joins TRBV19 and TRBJ2-1; 8 bases agree with TRBD1. CDR1 is LNHDA, CDR2 SQIVND, per germline (reference sequence). V shed 3 bases, J shed 9 bases, and the junction held 10 bases outside the gene matches. The CDR3 consists of 15 residues. The CDR3 DNA is TGTGCCAGTAGTATGGTCCAGGGGGCGTCTGGTGAGCAGTTCTTC. Its protein product is CASSMVQGASGEQFF.

The chain combines TRBV19 with TRBJ2-1, with 9 bases aligning to TRBD2. This CDR3 spans 16 amino acids. With V trimmed by 3 bases and J by 4 bases, 7 bases remained unmatched. The V gene's germline CDR1 is LNHDA and CDR2 SQIVND (reference sequence). CDR3 sequence (DNA): TGTGCCAGTAGTATGATAGCGGGGGACCTATACAATGAGCAGTTCTTC. It specifies CASSMIAGDLYNEQFF.

The chain recombines TRBV6-1 with TRBJ1-4, with TRBD1 as a possible D gene (6 bases). Between the trimmed V and J ends, which lost 4 bases and 7 bases, there was a span of 13 bases. Per the germline V gene, CDR1 is MNHNS and CDR2 is SASEGT. The CDR3 is 14 amino acids. The CDR3 bases are TGTGCCAGCAGTGGGGGGGGCGCGGGTGAAAAACTGTTTTTT. Its protein is CASSGGGAGEKLFF.

The chain is built from TRBV6-5 and TRBJ1-2, with D tentatively TRBD1 (6 bases). Trimming left V 10 bases short and J 7 bases short, with 19 bases between. The CDR3 contains 13 residues. Germline assignment: CDR1 MNHEY and CDR2 SVGAGI. CDR3 in DNA: TGTGCCACTTTACAGGGAGCTGAAGGTGGCTACACCTTC. It yields the protein CATLQGAEGGYTF.

The DNA for the CDR3 is TGTGCCTGGAGTGTACTTGAGGAAATGCGCACCTTC. Translation: CAWSVLEEMRTF. The V call is TRBV30, the J call TRBJ1-2; D unresolved. Germline-derived CDR1 and CDR2 are GTSNPN and SVGIG (reference sequence). The CDR3 is made up of 12 amino acids. V was clipped by 0 bases and J by 13 bases, with 15 bases between them.

This chain joins TRBV30 and TRBJ2-7; TRBD2 matches at 14 bases. The CDR3 is made up of 16 amino acids. Germline-derived CDR1 and CDR2 are GTSNPN and SVGIG (reference sequence). V shed 0 bases and J 4 bases; nucleotides not matched to a gene: 5. The CDR3 DNA follows: TGTGCCTGGAGTGTGCCGGGACTAGCGGGAGAGTACGAGCAGTACTTC. Its translation is CAWSVPGLAGEYEQYF.

The CDR3 region is CASSTSGGSRTDTQYF. The CDR3 DNA is TGTGCCAGCAGTACCTCGGGGGGGTCACGCACAGATACGCAGTATTTT. This chain links TRBV9 with TRBJ2-3, with 8 bases matching TRBD2. Germline assignment: CDR1 SGDLS and CDR2 YYNGEE. The CDR3 is 16 residues long. Trimming took 5 bases from V and 1 from J; bases not matched to a gene: 9. Full variable domain (remainder filled in from reference TRBV9 and TRBJ2-3): DSGVTQTPKHLITATGQRVTLRCSPRSGDLSVYWYQQSLDQGLQFLIQYYNGEERAKGNILERFSAQQFPDLHSELNLSSLELGDSALYFCASSTSGGSRTDTQYFGPGTRLTVL.

J is TRBJ2-5 and V is TRBV28; 10 bases map to TRBD2. In germline, CDR1 is MDHEN, CDR2 SYDVKM. The CDR3 is 16 amino acids. After removal of 4 bases from V and 7 bases from J, the junction contained 12 bases not matched to a gene. CDR3 nucleotides: TGTGCCAGCAGTTCTCGTTCTAGCGGGGGCTCTGGGACCCAGTACTTC. This encodes CASSSRSSGGSGTQYF.

The CDR3 nucleotides are TGTGCCACCAGCAGAGGGGGGAGGGAGACCCAGTACTTC. It is translated as CATSRGGRETQYF. The rearrangement joins TRBV15 to TRBJ2-5, with TRBD2 as a possible D gene (6 bases). Between the trimmed V and J ends, which lost 1 base and 5 bases, there was a span of 8 bases. This CDR3 contains 13 residues. Germline-derived CDR1 and CDR2 are LNHNV and YYDKDF (reference sequence).

The chain uses TRBV6-5 and TRBJ1-5; D remains unclear. The germline V and J ends were trimmed by 2 bases and 4 bases, with 6 bases remaining between them. This CDR3 comprises 13 residues. Germline V gene data show CDR1 as MNHEY and CDR2 as SVGAGI. The CDR3 loop reads CASSYQENQPQHF. The CDR3 DNA reads as TGTGCCAGCAGTTACCAAGAGAATCAGCCCCAGCATTTT.

The CDR3 coding sequence is TGTGCCAGCAGCTTATCGGGGATCACTGAAGCTTTCTTT. Protein: CASSLSGITEAFF. The chain uses TRBV7-6 and TRBJ1-1; no firm D call. Germline-derived CDR1 and CDR2 are SGHVS and FNYEAQ. The CDR3 is 13 amino acids. V was cut by 2 bases and J by 4 bases, with 8 bases left in between.

This chain joins TRBV18 and TRBJ1-5; TRBD1 matches at 7 bases. The CDR3 sequence is 15 residues long. Trimming took 2 bases from V and 7 from J; bases not matched to a gene: 8. Per germline, CDR1 KGHSH and CDR2 LQKENI. The CDR3 DNA follows: TGTGCCAGCTCACCAAGACAGGGAGGTCCCCAGCCCCAGCATTTT. This sequence encodes CASSPRQGGPQPQHF.

The chain couples TRBV19 to TRBJ1-5; 8 bases map to TRBD1. Germline CDR1 is LNHDA and CDR2 is SQIVND (reference sequence). The CDR3 loop spans 15 amino acids. V trimming: 8 bases; J trimming: 0 bases; junction bases outside the gene matches: 6. CDR3 sequence reads: CASVWGQASNQPQHF. The CDR3, as DNA: TGTGCCAGTGTCTGGGGACAGGCTAGCAATCAGCCCCAGCATTTT. The complete variable domain, with remaining parts taken from reference TRBV19 and TRBJ1-5, reads DGGITQSPKYLFRKEGQNVTLSCEQNLNHDAMYWYRQDPGQGLRLIYYSQIVNDFQKGDIAEGYSVSREKKESFPLTVTSAQKNPTAFYLCASVWGQASNQPQHFGDGTRLSIL.

This clone has just a few counts. This chain's CDR3 is CASSLGDVSYEQYF. In DNA, the CDR3 is TGTGCCAGCAGTTTGGGAGACGTCTCCTACGAGCAGTACTTC. The chain joins TRBV27 to TRBJ2-7, with TRBD2 as a possible D gene (5 bases). The germline V gene has CDR1 MNHEY and CDR2 SMNVEV (reference sequence). The length of the CDR3 is 14 residues. V was pared by 3 bases and J by 0 bases, with 9 bases between.

V is TRBV11-2 and J is TRBJ1-1; TRBD1 matches 9 bases. With 3 bases clipped from V and 0 bases from J, the junction kept 2 bases outside the gene matches. The CDR3 is made up of 15 amino acids. CDR1 SGHAT and CDR2 FQNNGV come from the germline V gene. The chain's CDR3 is CASSLTGGMNTEAFF. As DNA, the CDR3 is TGTGCCAGCAGCTTGACAGGGGGGATGAACACTGAAGCTTTCTTT.

This chain joins TRBV10-3 and TRBJ1-1, with D hard to call. The CDR3 spans 15 residues. The V gene's germline CDR1 is ENHRY and CDR2 SYGVKD. Between the trimmed V and J ends, which lost 6 bases and 3 bases, there was a span of 17 bases. The DNA for the CDR3 is TGTGCCATCAGAAATACTATCGGCCGGGACACTGAAGCTTTCTTT. This codes for CAIRNTIGRDTEAFF.

The rearrangement links TRBV6-1 to TRBJ1-2; TRBD1 aligns across 8 bases. This CDR3 is built from 15 residues. The V and J ends lost 5 bases and 8 bases, in that order; junction bases with no gene match: 13. In germline, CDR1 is MNHNS, CDR2 SASEGT. In DNA, the CDR3 is TGTGCCAGCAGTCTAGGGGGGACAGGACCGGGGGGCTACACCTTC. Its translation is CASSLGGTGPGGYTF.

A few counts support this clone. V is TRBV28 and J is TRBJ1-5; possibly TRBD1 for D (6 bases). The CDR3 spans 15 residues. Trimming stripped 8 bases from V and 9 bases from J, with 23 bases between. Germline lookup yields CDR1 MDHEN and CDR2 SYDVKM. In DNA form, the CDR3 reads TGTGCCAGCTGGCCGGCAGGGGAGATGGGTCGGCCCCAGCATTTT. Translated, it gives CASWPAGEMGRPQHF.

This chain uses TRBV30 with TRBJ2-2, with D unclear. V was cut by 1 base and J by 6 bases, with 6 bases left in between. The CDR3 spans 12 residues. Germline V gene lookup returns CDR1 GTSNPN and CDR2 SVGIG (reference sequence). CDR3 nucleotides: TGTGCCTGGAGTGCAGTACCCGGGGAGCTGTTTTTT. Translating it yields CAWSAVPGELFF.

The V gene is TRBV5-4, the J gene TRBJ1-1; D remains unclear. V gave up 4 bases and J gave up 1 base, with 8 bases separating them. The CDR3 sequence is 13 residues long. CDR1 and CDR2 (germline): SGHNT, YYREEE (reference sequence). The CDR3 bases are TGTGCCAGCAGCCCGAACTGGAACACTGAAGCTTTCTTT. It codes for CASSPNWNTEAFF.

The chain carries TRBV11-3 and TRBJ2-1; TRBD2 matches 10 bases. The CDR3 covers 15 residues. Germline CDR1 is SGHNT and CDR2 is YENEEA. V dropped 1 base and J dropped 8; count of bases not matched to a gene: 5. The CDR3 DNA sequence: TGTGCCAGCAGCTTAGTAGCGGGGGGAAGCTATGAGCAGTTCTTC. Amino acid sequence: CASSLVAGGSYEQFF.